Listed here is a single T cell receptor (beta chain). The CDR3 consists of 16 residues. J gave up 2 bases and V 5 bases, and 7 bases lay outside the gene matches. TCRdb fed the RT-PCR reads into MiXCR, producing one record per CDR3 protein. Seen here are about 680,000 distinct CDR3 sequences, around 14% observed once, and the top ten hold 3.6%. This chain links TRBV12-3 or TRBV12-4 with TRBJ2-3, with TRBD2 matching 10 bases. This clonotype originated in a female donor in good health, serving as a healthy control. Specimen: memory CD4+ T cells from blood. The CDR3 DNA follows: TGTGCCAGCAGTGGGACCCTAGCGGGAGCCACAGATACGCAGTATTTT. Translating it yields CASSGTLAGATDTQYF.